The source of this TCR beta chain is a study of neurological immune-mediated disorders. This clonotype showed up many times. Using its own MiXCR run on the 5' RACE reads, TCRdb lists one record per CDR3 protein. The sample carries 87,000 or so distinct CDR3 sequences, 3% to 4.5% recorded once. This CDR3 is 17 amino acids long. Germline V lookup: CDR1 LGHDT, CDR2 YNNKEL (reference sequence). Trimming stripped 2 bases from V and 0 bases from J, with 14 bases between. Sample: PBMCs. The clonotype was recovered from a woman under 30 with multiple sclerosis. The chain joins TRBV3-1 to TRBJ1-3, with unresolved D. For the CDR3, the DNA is TGTGCCAGCAGCCAACGATCTGGGTTCTTCTCTGGAAACACCATATATTTT. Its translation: CASSQRSGFFSGNTIYF.